The 23 T cell receptor beta chains listed next were all sequenced from one sample in a study of blood T cell repertoires in COVID-19. Repertoires were generated with immunoSEQ multiplex PCR, while TCRdb's copy carries only in-frame clones and drops some. The sample gives almost 300,000 clones, roughly 90% of which show up once; 11% is in the top ten. Sequencing was carried out using peripheral blood. These receptors all come from a woman aged 25 to 45 with COVID-19, enrolled during active disease.

This clone turned up a few times. V usage is TRBV3-1 (or the pseudogene TRBV3-2) and J usage is TRBJ2-2; 8 bases align to TRBD1. The CDR3 spans 16 residues. V lost 1 base and J lost 2; bases outside the gene matches: 3. Germline V gene sequence: CDR1 LGHDT, CDR2 YNNKEL (reference sequence). CDR3 loop: CASSQGTGPNTGELFF. For the CDR3, the DNA is TGTGCCAGCAGCCAAGGGACAGGGCCCAACACCGGGGAGCTGTTTTTT.

This chain links TRBV3-1 (or the pseudogene TRBV3-2) with TRBJ2-1; 9 nucleotides agree with TRBD2. Germline lookup yields CDR1 LGHDT and CDR2 YNNKEL (reference sequence). The V segment lost 3 bases and the J segment 9 bases; nucleotides outside the gene matches: 6. CDR3 length equals 14 residues. The CDR3 protein is CASSHLRGGSEQFF. The CDR3 nucleotides are TGTGCCAGCAGCCATTTGCGGGGGGGGTCTGAGCAGTTCTTC.

The chain has TRBV19 and TRBJ2-6, with D possibly being TRBD2 (5 bases). Germline V lookup: CDR1 LNHDA, CDR2 SQIVND (reference sequence). The CDR3 is 14 residues long. V was shortened by 5 bases and J by 1 base, with 6 bases between the two germline ends. CDR3 amino acids: CASSSGSGANVLTF. CDR3 bases: TGTGCCAGTAGTTCGGGGTCTGGGGCCAACGTCCTGACTTTC.

Remarks on this clone: The sample holds other DNA sequences that translate to the same CDR3. The chain has TRBV7-9 and TRBJ2-7; D gene uncertain. Trimming cost V 5 bases and J 1 base, with 9 bases left between them. The CDR3 extends over 13 amino acids. The germline CDR1 and CDR2 sequences are SEHNR and FQNEAQ (reference sequence). The CDR3 protein is CASSLPGSYEQYF. In DNA form, the CDR3 reads TGTGCCAGCAGCCTACCAGGATCCTACGAGCAGTACTTC.

V gene TRBV19 combines with J gene TRBJ2-7; unclear D gene. V was shortened by 3 bases and J by 4 bases, with 16 bases between the two germline ends. This CDR3 is 15 amino acids long. The V gene's germline CDR1 is LNHDA and CDR2 SQIVND (reference sequence). CDR3 coding DNA: TGTGCCAGTAGTATCGGTGTCCCACCCAATTACGAGCAGTACTTC. Amino acids: CASSIGVPPNYEQYF.

This clone was picked up one time. This chain uses TRBV18 with TRBJ2-7; 7 positions match TRBD1. The CDR3 sequence is 14 residues long. V shed 10 bases, J shed 1 base, and the junction held 10 bases outside the gene matches. The germline V gene encodes CDR1 KGHSH and CDR2 LQKENI. The CDR3 nucleotides read TGTGCCACCTCCACCGGGACAGCTTCCTACGAGCAGTACTTC. Residues: CATSTGTASYEQYF.

This sequence joins TRBV3-1 (or the pseudogene TRBV3-2) and TRBJ2-1, with 7 positions matching TRBD1. The trim removed 0 bases at V and 7 bases at J, leaving 6 bases unmatched. The CDR3 spans 15 residues. The germline gives CDR1 LGHDT, CDR2 YNNKEL (reference sequence). The CDR3 here is CASSQDLGQANEQFF. CDR3 coding DNA: TGTGCCAGCAGCCAAGATCTCGGACAGGCAAATGAGCAGTTCTTC.

This chain uses TRBV19 with TRBJ1-2; D may be TRBD1 (5 bases). V lost 5 bases to trimming and J lost 6 bases, with 10 bases between them. Per the germline V gene, CDR1 is LNHDA and CDR2 is SQIVND (reference sequence). This CDR3 contains 12 residues. CDR3: CASSRQGNGYTF. The DNA for the CDR3 is TGTGCCAGTAGTCGGCAGGGCAATGGCTACACCTTC.

The sample holds a few counts of this clone. V and J are TRBV27 and TRBJ1-5; 9 nucleotides agree with TRBD1. The CDR3 extends over 17 amino acids. Germline CDR1 MNHEY, CDR2 SMNVEV (reference sequence). J gave up 1 base and V 1 base, and 5 bases lay outside the gene matches. The CDR3 here is CASSLLGTGRSNQPQHF. The CDR3 DNA follows: TGTGCCAGCAGTTTATTGGGGACAGGGCGAAGCAATCAGCCCCAGCATTTT.

The rearrangement links TRBV12-3 or TRBV12-4 to TRBJ1-5; TRBD1 matches 8 bases. This CDR3 has 13 amino acids. Trimming cost V 10 bases and J 6 bases; bases outside gene matches: 8. CDR3 DNA sequence: TGTGCCATTCCGGACAGGGCGGGTCAGCCCCAGCATTTT. Protein sequence: CAIPDRAGQPQHF.

The CDR3 spells CASSVTGTSTDTQYF. DNA for the CDR3: TGTGCCAGTAGTGTGACAGGGACTAGCACAGATACGCAGTATTTT. The chain carries TRBV19 and TRBJ2-3; perhaps TRBD1 as D (7 bases). Trimming took 5 bases from V and 0 from J, leaving 12 bases between them. Germline lookup yields CDR1 LNHDA and CDR2 SQIVND (reference sequence). The length of the CDR3 is 15 residues.

The CDR3 coding sequence is TGTGCCAGCAGTCCGGGACTAGCGGGGGAGGAGACAGATACGCAGTATTTT. Its translation is CASSPGLAGEETDTQYF. This rearrangement joins TRBV6-6 to TRBJ2-3; TRBD2 agrees at 14 bases. This CDR3 region has 17 residues. With 5 bases clipped from V and 3 bases from J, the junction kept 7 bases outside the gene matches. Germline V lookup: CDR1 MNHNY, CDR2 SVGAGI (reference sequence).

This chain links TRBV3-1 (or the pseudogene TRBV3-2) with TRBJ1-1; possibly TRBD1 for D (5 bases). The length of the CDR3 is 14 residues. Per germline, CDR1 LGHDT and CDR2 YNNKEL (reference sequence). The ends were cut back, 3 bases at V and 2 bases at J, with 10 bases in the middle. The CDR3, as DNA: TGTGCCAGCAGCCATGGAGGGGCTAACACTGAAGCTTTCTTT. Its protein product is CASSHGGANTEAFF.

In its sample, this clone was seen once. This chain uses TRBV24-1 with TRBJ2-1, with 10 bases lining up with TRBD2. The CDR3 length is 15 residues. Germline CDR1 and CDR2: KGHDR and SFDVKD. After removal of 3 bases from V and 9 bases from J, the junction contained 7 bases not matched to a gene. This chain's CDR3 is CATSDKTSGAREQFF. CDR3 nucleotide sequence: TGTGCCACCAGTGATAAAACTAGCGGGGCGCGTGAGCAGTTCTTC.

This chain joins TRBV27 and TRBJ1-5; D gene ambiguous. V was trimmed by 6 bases and J by 6 bases, leaving 12 bases between them. CDR3 size: 13 residues. Germline loops: CDR1 MNHEY, CDR2 SMNVEV (reference sequence). The chain's CDR3 is CASSPAGVQPQHF. The CDR3, as DNA: TGTGCCAGCAGCCCGGCCGGGGTTCAGCCCCAGCATTTT.

The V call is TRBV5-1, the J call TRBJ1-2; tentatively, D is TRBD1 (6 bases). V shed 1 base and J shed 3 bases, with 16 bases lying between them. This CDR3 is 16 amino acids long. CDR1 SGHRS and CDR2 YFSETQ come from the germline V gene. The CDR3 sequence: CASSLSGAGQHYGYTF. CDR3 nucleotides: TGCGCCAGCAGCTTGAGTGGGGCCGGACAGCACTATGGCTACACCTTC. Full variable domain (outside the CDR3, taken from reference TRBV5-1 and TRBJ1-2): KAGVTQTPRYLIKTRGQQVTLSCSPISGHRSVSWYQQTPGQGLQFLFEYFSETQRNKGNFPGRFSGRQFSNSRSEMNVSTLELGDSALYLCASSLSGAGQHYGYTFGSGTRLTVV.

CDR3 DNA: TGTGCCAGCAGCCCGCCGCCGGGACAGGGGAATGAAAAACTGTTTTTT. Translation: CASSPPPGQGNEKLFF. The chain links TRBV7-9 to TRBJ1-4; 10 nucleotides agree with TRBD1. CDR3 size: 16 residues. J was trimmed by 5 bases and V by 5 bases; bases with no gene match: 8. Germline CDR1 and CDR2: SEHNR and FQNEAQ (reference sequence).

V gene TRBV15 combines with J gene TRBJ1-5; TRBD1 aligns across 8 bases. The CDR3 totals 16 residues. V shed 0 bases, J shed 7 bases, and the junction held 8 bases outside the gene matches. The germline V gene has CDR1 LNHNV and CDR2 YYDKDF (reference sequence). The CDR3 loop is CATSRDLDRGGQPQHF. The CDR3 region has the DNA TGTGCCACCAGCAGAGATTTAGACAGGGGCGGCCAGCCCCAGCATTTT. Drawing the rest from reference TRBV15 and TRBJ1-5, the complete variable domain is DAMVIQNPRYQVTQFGKPVTLSCSQTLNHNVMYWYQQKSSQAPKLLFHYYDKDFNNEADTPDNFQSRRPNTSFCFLDIRSPGLGDTAMYLCATSRDLDRGGQPQHFGDGTRLSIL.

J is TRBJ1-6 and V is TRBV6-5, with TRBD1 matching over 11 bases. This CDR3 comprises 14 residues. The germline V gene has CDR1 MNHEY and CDR2 SVGAGI. The V segment lost 8 bases and the J segment 5 bases; nucleotides outside the gene matches: 2. The CDR3 sequence is CASGTGGDNSPLHF. DNA of the CDR3: TGTGCCAGCGGGACAGGGGGGGATAATTCACCCCTCCACTTT.

The CDR3 bases are TGTGCCATCAGGGAAAGGGAGCTTGAAGCTTTCTTT. Translating gives CAIRERELEAFF. The genes are TRBV10-3 and TRBJ1-1; D is undetermined. V was clipped by 6 bases and J by 7 bases, with 12 bases between them. Germline loops: CDR1 ENHRY, CDR2 SYGVKD. The CDR3 length is 12 residues.

This rearrangement joins TRBV7-2 to TRBJ2-1; 9 bases are shared with TRBD2. The junction had 3 bases not matched to a gene; V was cut back by 3 bases and J by 3 bases. The CDR3 contains 15 residues. In germline, CDR1 is SGHTA, CDR2 FQGNSA. CDR3 coding DNA: TGTGCCAGCAGCTTTGTTAGCGGGGGCTACAATGAGCAGTTCTTC. Translation: CASSFVSGGYNEQFF.

V is TRBV12-5 and J is TRBJ1-2, with 8 bases that match TRBD1. V shed 3 bases and J 6 bases; nucleotides not matched to a gene: 3. CDR1 is LGHNT, CDR2 FRNRAP, per germline. The CDR3 totals 13 residues. As DNA, the CDR3 is TGTGCTAGTGGTTTCCCAGGGGGCAATGGCTACACCTTC. Residues: CASGFPGGNGYTF.

In its sample, this clone was seen a few times. This chain links TRBV7-9 with TRBJ1-1; 7 nucleotides align to TRBD1. The CDR3 has 15 amino acids. CDR1 and CDR2 (germline): SEHNR, FQNEAQ (reference sequence). After removal of 0 bases from V and 4 bases from J, the junction contained 5 bases not matched to a gene. The CDR3 is CASSLAKGAGTEAFF. For the CDR3, the DNA is TGTGCCAGCAGCTTAGCGAAGGGGGCAGGCACTGAAGCTTTCTTT.